The rows below give T cell receptor beta chains drawn from one sample of a study of T cell changes during pregnancy in multiple sclerosis. The repertoire was sequenced with immunoSEQ multiplex PCR; TCRdb's copy has only in-frame clones and lacks some. The sample contains about 22,000 clones, around 90% of which appear only once. The material sequenced was CD4+ T cells from peripheral blood mononuclear cells, taken in the third trimester of pregnancy. Receptors were obtained from a female donor in good health, enrolled as a control in a pregnancy study. The CDR3 runs from the conserved cysteine through the conserved F or W. D genes are given only for firm matches. Size is omitted from some rows. Given values are once, few, many or a class for expanded clones.

v_gene	abundance	d_gene	j_gene	CDR3aa
TRBV2	NA	TRBD1	TRBJ2-7	CASRGRDRSYEQYF
TRBV6-4	NA	TRBD2	TRBJ2-1	CASSDSKTSGGPLNEQFF
TRBV4-3	NA	NA	TRBJ2-3	CASSMRQDPSTDTQYF
TRBV18	NA	TRBD2	TRBJ2-5	CASSPPILAGGSGETQYF
TRBV5-1	NA	NA	TRBJ2-1	CASSLPSGLYNEQFF
TRBV5-1	NA	NA	TRBJ1-1	CASSPRTVLNTEAFF
TRBV6-1	NA	TRBD2	TRBJ2-1	CAAYGTSPLYNEQFF
TRBV18	NA	NA	TRBJ1-1	CASSPSGGEAFF
TRBV6-1	once	TRBD1	TRBJ1-4	CASSDGGTGFKKLFF
TRBV9	NA	NA	TRBJ2-7	CASSVAGHLYEQYF
TRBV7-6	once	TRBD2	TRBJ2-7	CASSPLTSGVHSYEQYF
TRBV6-5	few	TRBD2	TRBJ2-3	CASSSRLAGDRDTQYF
TRBV7-6	NA	NA	TRBJ1-1	CASSEASGHYVDTEAFF